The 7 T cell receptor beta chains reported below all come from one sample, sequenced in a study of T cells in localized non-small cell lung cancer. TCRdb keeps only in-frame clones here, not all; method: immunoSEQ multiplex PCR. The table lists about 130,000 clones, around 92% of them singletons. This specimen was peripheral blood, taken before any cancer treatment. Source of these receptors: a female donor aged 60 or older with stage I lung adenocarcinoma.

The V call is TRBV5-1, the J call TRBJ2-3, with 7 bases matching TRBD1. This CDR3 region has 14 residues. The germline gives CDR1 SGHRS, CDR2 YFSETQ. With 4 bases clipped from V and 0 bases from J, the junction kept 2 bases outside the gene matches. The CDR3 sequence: CASSKDRSTDTQYF. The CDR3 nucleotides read TGCGCCAGCAGCAAGGACAGGAGCACAGATACGCAGTATTTT.

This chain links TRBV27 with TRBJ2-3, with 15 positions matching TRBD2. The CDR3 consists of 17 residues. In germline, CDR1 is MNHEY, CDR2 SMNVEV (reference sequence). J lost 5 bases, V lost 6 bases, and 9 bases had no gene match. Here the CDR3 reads CASRIMPGLAGGDTQYF. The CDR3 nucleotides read TGTGCCAGCAGGATAATGCCGGGACTAGCGGGAGGAGATACGCAGTATTTT.

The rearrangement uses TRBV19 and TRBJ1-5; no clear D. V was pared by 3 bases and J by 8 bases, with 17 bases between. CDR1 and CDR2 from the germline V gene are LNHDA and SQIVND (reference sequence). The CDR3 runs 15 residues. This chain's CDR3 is CASSMVVVVGEPQHF. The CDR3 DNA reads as TGTGCCAGTAGTATGGTAGTAGTCGTCGGTGAGCCCCAGCATTTT.

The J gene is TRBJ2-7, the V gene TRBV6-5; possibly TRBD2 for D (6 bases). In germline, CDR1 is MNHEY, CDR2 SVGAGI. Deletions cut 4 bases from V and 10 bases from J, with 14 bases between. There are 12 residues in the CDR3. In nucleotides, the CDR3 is TGTGCCAGCAGTTCGGGACTCCGAAGTCAGTACTTC. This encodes CASSSGLRSQYF.

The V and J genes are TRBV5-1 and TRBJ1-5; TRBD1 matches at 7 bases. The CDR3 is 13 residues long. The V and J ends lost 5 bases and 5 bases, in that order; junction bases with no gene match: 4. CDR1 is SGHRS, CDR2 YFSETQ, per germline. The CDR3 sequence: CASRPDRDQPQHF. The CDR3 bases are TGCGCCAGCAGGCCAGACAGGGATCAGCCCCAGCATTTT.

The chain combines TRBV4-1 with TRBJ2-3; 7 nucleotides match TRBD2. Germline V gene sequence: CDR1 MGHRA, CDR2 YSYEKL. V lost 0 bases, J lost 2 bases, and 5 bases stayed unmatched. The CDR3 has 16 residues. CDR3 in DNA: TGCGCCAGCAGCCAAGATTCCCTAGCGGTCACAGATACGCAGTATTTT. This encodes CASSQDSLAVTDTQYF.

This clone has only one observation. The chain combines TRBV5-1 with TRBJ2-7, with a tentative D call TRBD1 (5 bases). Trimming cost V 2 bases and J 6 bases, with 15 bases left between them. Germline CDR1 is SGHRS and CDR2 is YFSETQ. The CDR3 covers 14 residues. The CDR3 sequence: CASSFWGPEGEQYF. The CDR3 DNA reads TGCGCCAGCAGCTTTTGGGGCCCCGAAGGCGAGCAGTACTTC.